This entry features one T cell receptor beta chain sequence. What it binds is not known. A read error may account for a junction end that differs from germline. The CDR3 covers 16 residues. CDR1 SQVTM and CDR2 ANQGSEA come from the germline V gene. This sample's RNA came from whole unsorted tissue. Donors were chemotherapy-naive, newly diagnosed lung cancer surgical patients in China, August–late 2014. A modified ARM-PCR protocol with three rounds of nested PCR amplified TCRbeta. MiXCR was run by TCRdb on the multiplex PCR reads, yielding one entry per CDR3 protein. The sample carries about 93,000 distinct CDR3 sequences, less than 75% recorded once. This record belongs to a study of tumor and adjacent non-tumor tissue in lung cancer. The wider study: The cohort had 12 to 13 adenocarcinoma, a couple of squamous cell and 1 small cell patients. Notes on the study in general: Tumor repertoires had a smaller top 100 clone share than normal lung.

This TCR derives from a man between 60 and 70 years old with non-small cell lung cancer. The specimen sequenced was lung tumor tissue. The chain employs TRBV29-1 and TRBJ2-3; 14 bases are a match to TRBD2. The CDR3 bases are TGCAGTGTTGCCGGGACTAGCGGGGGTAGTACAGATATGCAGTATTTT. It is translated as CSVAGTSGGSTDMQYF.